This TCR beta chain stems from a study of blood T cell repertoires in COVID-19. V lost 2 bases and J 4 bases, leaving 14 bases between the germline ends. This CDR3 contains 15 residues. Germline V lookup: CDR1 MNHEY, CDR2 SMNVEV (reference sequence). This table comes from immunoSEQ multiplex PCR, and its TCRdb copy is limited to in-frame clones, with some not included. This sample yields approximately 230,000 clones, of which 82% are seen a single time; 4.5% to 6% belongs to the top ten. This TCR was recovered from a woman aged 80 or older with active or convalescent COVID-19. Sequences were obtained from peripheral blood. The chain combines TRBV27 with TRBJ2-5; D is possibly TRBD2 (5 bases). The CDR3 protein is CASSLSWESGETQYF. CDR3 coding DNA: TGTGCCAGCAGTTTAAGTTGGGAGTCAGGAGAGACCCAGTACTTC.